Listed below are T cell receptor beta chains from one sample, sequenced in a study of T cell changes during pregnancy in multiple sclerosis. The repertoire was sequenced with immunoSEQ multiplex PCR; TCRdb's copy has only in-frame clones and lacks some. The data hold around 50,000 clones, with 80% to 95% observed a single time. Sequenced here: CD4+ T cells from peripheral blood mononuclear cells, sampled in the third trimester of pregnancy. All receptors come from a female donor with multiple sclerosis, enrolled in a pregnancy study. CDR3s include the opening cysteine and the closing phenylalanine or tryptophan. Each record gives: clone size, V gene, J gene, D gene, CDR3 protein, CDR3 DNA. D genes are given only for firm matches. Size is omitted from some rows. Given values are once, few, many or a class for expanded clones.

clone size: .; V gene: TRBV5-1; J gene: TRBJ1-1; D gene: .; CDR3 protein: CASRPLGVGGTEAFF; CDR3 DNA: TGCGCCAGCAGGCCCCTAGGGGTGGGGGGCACTGAAGCTTTCTTT
clone size: .; V gene: TRBV18; J gene: TRBJ2-1; D gene: .; CDR3 protein: CASSPSQGSSNEQFF; CDR3 DNA: TGTGCCAGCTCACCATCCCAGGGTAGCAGCAATGAGCAGTTCTTC
clone size: .; V gene: TRBV2; J gene: TRBJ2-7; D gene: TRBD2; CDR3 protein: CASSDLQRGPPYEQYF; CDR3 DNA: TGTGCCAGCAGTGATCTTCAGCGGGGGCCGCCCTACGAGCAGTACTTC
clone size: .; V gene: TRBV11-2; J gene: TRBJ1-3; D gene: .; CDR3 protein: CASTIPGLLNTIYF; CDR3 DNA: TGTGCCAGCACCATCCCCGGACTTCTAAACACCATATATTTT
clone size: .; V gene: TRBV19; J gene: TRBJ1-6; D gene: .; CDR3 protein: CASSTQAGLPLHF; CDR3 DNA: TGTGCCAGTAGTACCCAGGCAGGGCTGCCCCTCCACTTT
clone size: .; V gene: TRBV21-1; J gene: TRBJ2-7; D gene: .; CDR3 protein: CASSKGWVSGGLEQYF; CDR3 DNA: TGTGCCAGCAGCAAAGGGTGGGTTAGCGGGGGGCTCGAGCAGTACTTC
clone size: .; V gene: TRBV19; J gene: TRBJ2-7; D gene: TRBD1; CDR3 protein: CASSPGQVYEQYF; CDR3 DNA: TGTGCCAGTAGTCCCGGACAGGTCTACGAGCAGTACTTC
clone size: once; V gene: TRBV19; J gene: TRBJ1-2; D gene: .; CDR3 protein: CASSIGRGANYGYTF; CDR3 DNA: TGTGCCAGTAGTATAGGGCGGGGAGCTAACTATGGCTACACCTTC
clone size: .; V gene: TRBV5-8; J gene: TRBJ2-1; D gene: .; CDR3 protein: CASSPGQINEQFF; CDR3 DNA: TGTGCCAGCAGCCCCGGACAGATTAATGAGCAGTTCTTC
clone size: .; V gene: TRBV6-6; J gene: TRBJ1-5; D gene: .; CDR3 protein: CASTPGSTDQPQHF; CDR3 DNA: TGTGCCAGCACCCCAGGGTCAACGGATCAGCCCCAGCATTTT
clone size: .; V gene: TRBV6-6; J gene: TRBJ2-5; D gene: TRBD2; CDR3 protein: CASRKRGPQETQYF; CDR3 DNA: TGTGCCAGCAGGAAGCGGGGCCCCCAAGAGACCCAGTACTTC
clone size: .; V gene: TRBV10-3; J gene: TRBJ2-1; D gene: TRBD2; CDR3 protein: CAISARLAGGIYNEQFF; CDR3 DNA: TGTGCCATCAGTGCCCGACTAGCGGGGGGAATCTACAATGAGCAGTTCTTC
clone size: few; V gene: TRBV29-1; J gene: TRBJ1-1; D gene: .; CDR3 protein: CSEKTGGTEAFF; CDR3 DNA: TGCAGCGAAAAGACGGGGGGGACTGAAGCTTTCTTT
clone size: .; V gene: TRBV2; J gene: TRBJ1-2; D gene: TRBD1; CDR3 protein: CASTGQGGYTF; CDR3 DNA: TGTGCCAGCACTGGACAGGGCGGCTACACCTTC
clone size: .; V gene: TRBV2; J gene: TRBJ2-5; D gene: .; CDR3 protein: CASSELYQETQYF; CDR3 DNA: TGTGCCAGCAGTGAACTGTACCAAGAGACCCAGTACTTC
clone size: .; V gene: TRBV2; J gene: TRBJ1-2; D gene: TRBD1; CDR3 protein: CASRRDSYGYTF; CDR3 DNA: TGTGCCAGCAGACGGGACAGCTATGGCTACACCTTC
clone size: .; V gene: TRBV5-1; J gene: TRBJ1-5; D gene: TRBD1; CDR3 protein: CASSIGTGSNQPQHF; CDR3 DNA: TGCGCCAGCAGCATCGGGACAGGCTCCAATCAGCCCCAGCATTTT
clone size: .; V gene: TRBV2; J gene: TRBJ2-5; D gene: TRBD2; CDR3 protein: CASSAGTSGGGKTQYF; CDR3 DNA: TGTGCCAGCAGTGCTGGGACTAGCGGGGGAGGAAAGACCCAGTACTTC
clone size: .; V gene: TRBV7-2; J gene: TRBJ2-7; D gene: .; CDR3 protein: CASSLGRGGHEQYF; CDR3 DNA: TGTGCCAGCAGCTTAGGCAGGGGCGGCCACGAGCAGTACTTC
clone size: .; V gene: TRBV4-1; J gene: TRBJ1-5; D gene: .; CDR3 protein: CASSHRVSNQPQHF; CDR3 DNA: TGCGCCAGCAGCCATCGGGTCAGCAATCAGCCCCAGCATTTT
clone size: .; V gene: TRBV6-5; J gene: TRBJ2-7; D gene: .; CDR3 protein: CASSSRDTGSYEQYF; CDR3 DNA: TGTGCCAGCAGTTCCAGGGACACCGGATCCTACGAGCAGTACTTC
clone size: once; V gene: TRBV6-6; J gene: TRBJ2-2; D gene: .; CDR3 protein: CASSYRGGTGELFF; CDR3 DNA: TGTGCCAGCAGTTACAGGGGAGGCACCGGGGAGCTGTTTTTT
clone size: .; V gene: TRBV6-6; J gene: TRBJ1-2; D gene: .; CDR3 protein: CAILNREGDYGYTF; CDR3 DNA: TGTGCCATCCTAAACAGGGAAGGTGACTATGGCTACACCTTC
clone size: .; V gene: TRBV10-3; J gene: TRBJ2-7; D gene: .; CDR3 protein: CAISEYNEDRPPHEQYF; CDR3 DNA: TGTGCCATCAGTGAATACAACGAGGACAGACCTCCACACGAGCAGTACTTC
clone size: .; V gene: TRBV5-1; J gene: TRBJ2-7; D gene: .; CDR3 protein: CASSFLTDTSYEQYF; CDR3 DNA: TGCGCCAGCAGCTTCCTGACAGATACTTCCTACGAGCAGTACTTC
clone size: few; V gene: TRBV5-6; J gene: TRBJ1-5; D gene: TRBD1; CDR3 protein: CASSLRTGSASNQPQHF; CDR3 DNA: TGTGCCAGCAGCCTTCGGACAGGGAGCGCCAGCAATCAGCCCCAGCATTTT
clone size: .; V gene: TRBV14; J gene: TRBJ1-6; D gene: TRBD1; CDR3 protein: CASSHDTGVGSPLHF; CDR3 DNA: TGTGCCAGCAGCCACGACACAGGGGTTGGGTCACCCCTCCACTTT
clone size: .; V gene: TRBV5-1; J gene: TRBJ1-6; D gene: .; CDR3 protein: CASSLSGQSLTPLHF; CDR3 DNA: TGCGCCAGCAGCTTAAGCGGACAGAGCCTGACACCCCTCCACTTT
clone size: .; V gene: TRBV2; J gene: TRBJ1-2; D gene: TRBD1; CDR3 protein: CASSEEGAGRYGYTF; CDR3 DNA: TGTGCCAGCAGTGAGGAGGGGGCCGGGCGGTATGGCTACACCTTC
clone size: .; V gene: TRBV6-1; J gene: TRBJ2-6; D gene: .; CDR3 protein: CASSETGNVLTF; CDR3 DNA: TGTGCCAGCAGTGAAACGGGCAACGTCCTGACTTTC
clone size: .; V gene: TRBV7-3; J gene: TRBJ1-2; D gene: TRBD1; CDR3 protein: CASSPSGPGQLHF; CDR3 DNA: TGTGCCAGCAGCCCCTCCGGCCCGGGACAGCTTCACTTC
clone size: .; V gene: TRBV5-6; J gene: TRBJ1-5; D gene: .; CDR3 protein: CASSQSQSNQPQHF; CDR3 DNA: TGTGCCAGCAGTCAGTCCCAAAGCAATCAGCCCCAGCATTTT
clone size: .; V gene: TRBV6-1; J gene: TRBJ2-5; D gene: .; CDR3 protein: CASRGQRETQYF; CDR3 DNA: TGTGCCAGCAGGGGACAACGAGAGACCCAGTACTTC
clone size: few; V gene: TRBV11-2; J gene: TRBJ2-3; D gene: TRBD2; CDR3 protein: CASSLRLAGTQYF; CDR3 DNA: TGTGCCAGCAGCTTAAGACTAGCGGGTACGCAGTATTTT
clone size: .; V gene: TRBV7-2; J gene: TRBJ2-7; D gene: TRBD1; CDR3 protein: CASSRTGAYEQYF; CDR3 DNA: TGTGCCAGCAGCCGGACAGGGGCCTACGAGCAGTACTTC
clone size: .; V gene: TRBV5-1; J gene: TRBJ2-4; D gene: .; CDR3 protein: CASSLGRDRGNIQYF; CDR3 DNA: TGCGCCAGCAGCCTAGGCAGGGATAGGGGCAACATTCAGTACTTC
clone size: .; V gene: TRBV5-1; J gene: TRBJ2-3; D gene: .; CDR3 protein: CASSLIPGGDTQYF; CDR3 DNA: TGCGCCAGCAGCTTGATCCCCGGAGGGGATACGCAGTATTTT
clone size: once; V gene: TRBV11-1; J gene: TRBJ2-7; D gene: TRBD1; CDR3 protein: CASSGGQGLSYEQYF; CDR3 DNA: TGTGCCAGCAGCGGCGGACAGGGCCTTTCCTACGAGCAGTACTTC
clone size: .; V gene: TRBV7-2; J gene: TRBJ1-2; D gene: .; CDR3 protein: CASSSSRGAYGYTF; CDR3 DNA: TGTGCCAGCAGCTCCAGTCGGGGGGCCTATGGCTACACCTTC
clone size: .; V gene: TRBV7-8; J gene: TRBJ2-7; D gene: TRBD2; CDR3 protein: CASSSGTSVFGTYEQYF; CDR3 DNA: TGTGCCAGCAGTTCCGGGACTAGCGTATTCGGCACCTACGAGCAGTACTTC
clone size: .; V gene: TRBV19; J gene: TRBJ1-5; D gene: TRBD1; CDR3 protein: CASSIWQGARQPQHF; CDR3 DNA: TGTGCCAGTAGTATCTGGCAGGGGGCACGGCAGCCCCAGCATTTT
clone size: .; V gene: TRBV5-1; J gene: TRBJ1-6; D gene: .; CDR3 protein: CASSLERADSPLHF; CDR3 DNA: TGCGCCAGCAGCTTGGAGAGGGCCGATTCACCCCTCCACTTT
clone size: .; V gene: TRBV30; J gene: TRBJ2-1; D gene: TRBD2; CDR3 protein: CALSTGGQAEQFF; CDR3 DNA: TGTGCCTTATCAACGGGGGGGCAGGCTGAGCAGTTCTTC
clone size: .; V gene: TRBV7-3; J gene: TRBJ2-2; D gene: .; CDR3 protein: CASSLSITGELFF; CDR3 DNA: TGTGCCAGCAGCCTATCTATCACCGGGGAGCTGTTTTTT
clone size: .; V gene: TRBV12-5; J gene: TRBJ2-7; D gene: .; CDR3 protein: CASGTVSQRADF; CDR3 DNA: TGTGCTAGTGGCACGGTTTCCCAGAGAGCGGACTTC
clone size: .; V gene: TRBV15; J gene: TRBJ2-1; D gene: TRBD2; CDR3 protein: CATSRDGAGGFYNEQFF; CDR3 DNA: TGTGCCACCAGCAGAGATGGAGCGGGGGGGTTTTACAATGAGCAGTTCTTC
clone size: .; V gene: TRBV5-1; J gene: TRBJ1-4; D gene: .; CDR3 protein: CASSLDPTFPPVFF; CDR3 DNA: TGCGCCAGCAGCCTAGACCCGACCTTTCCTCCGGTGTTTTTT